The clone carrying this T cell receptor (beta chain) came up once. The antigen is unknown. TCRdb's table, derived via immunoSEQ multiplex PCR, lists solely in-frame clones and lacks some. The table records under 200,000 clones, 80% to 90% of them present only once. Trimming took 1 base from V and 3 from J, leaving 19 bases between them. This CDR3 has 17 amino acids. Germline CDR1 GTSNPN, CDR2 SVGIG (reference sequence). The data stem from a study of cytomegalovirus exposure and HLA in healthy donors. Study outcomes and limitations: A few chains tied to CMV proved CMV antigen-specific in vitro. For cytomegalovirus status, the classifier reportedly gave diagnoses with high specificity and sensitivity. Rare sequences made up most TCRs, while some public TCRs were found in many donors.

The rearrangement links TRBV30 to TRBJ1-5; possible D gene TRBD1, 6 bases. This receptor was taken from a woman between 25 and 40 years old in good health and CMV-seronegative. Sequenced sample: PBMCs. CDR3 sequence (DNA): TGTGCCTGGAGTGCATTCCCAGGGGCGATGGTCAATCAGCCCCAGCATTTT. Protein product: CAWSAFPGAMVNQPQHF.